The TCR beta chain under discussion was sequenced for a study of control samples from healthy donors and cancer patients. The CDR3 runs to 15 residues. Germline CDR1 LNHDA, CDR2 SQIVND (reference sequence). Trimming cost V 4 bases and J 7 bases, with 20 bases left between them. Profiling relied on immunoSEQ multiplex PCR, and the TCRdb table lists in-frame clones only, not all of them. Of about 170,000 clones in the sample, about 87% are singletons; the top ten hold 9.5% to 15%. This chain joins TRBV19 and TRBJ2-7; weak D call: TRBD1 (6 bases). Sequencing was carried out using blood. This receptor was identified in a man younger than 45 in good health. In DNA form, the CDR3 reads TGTGCCAGTAGTACCACAGGGCTGGGTAGGAAGGAGCAGTACTTC. Translated, it gives CASSTTGLGRKEQYF.